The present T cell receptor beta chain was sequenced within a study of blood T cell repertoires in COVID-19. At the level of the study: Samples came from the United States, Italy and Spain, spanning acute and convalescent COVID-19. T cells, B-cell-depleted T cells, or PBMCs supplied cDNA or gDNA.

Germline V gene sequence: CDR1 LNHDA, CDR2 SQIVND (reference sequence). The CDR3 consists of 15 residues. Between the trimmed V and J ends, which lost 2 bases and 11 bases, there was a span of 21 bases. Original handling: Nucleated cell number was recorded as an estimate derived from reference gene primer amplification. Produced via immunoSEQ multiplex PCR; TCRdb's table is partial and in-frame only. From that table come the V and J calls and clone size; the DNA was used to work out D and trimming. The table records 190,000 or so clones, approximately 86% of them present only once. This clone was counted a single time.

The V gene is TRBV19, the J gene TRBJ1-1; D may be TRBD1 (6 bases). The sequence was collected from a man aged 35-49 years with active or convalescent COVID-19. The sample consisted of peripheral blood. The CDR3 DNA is TGTGCCAGTAGTATAATCCCGAGGGGGGGGGTTGAGGCTTTCTTT. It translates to CASSIIPRGGVEAFF.